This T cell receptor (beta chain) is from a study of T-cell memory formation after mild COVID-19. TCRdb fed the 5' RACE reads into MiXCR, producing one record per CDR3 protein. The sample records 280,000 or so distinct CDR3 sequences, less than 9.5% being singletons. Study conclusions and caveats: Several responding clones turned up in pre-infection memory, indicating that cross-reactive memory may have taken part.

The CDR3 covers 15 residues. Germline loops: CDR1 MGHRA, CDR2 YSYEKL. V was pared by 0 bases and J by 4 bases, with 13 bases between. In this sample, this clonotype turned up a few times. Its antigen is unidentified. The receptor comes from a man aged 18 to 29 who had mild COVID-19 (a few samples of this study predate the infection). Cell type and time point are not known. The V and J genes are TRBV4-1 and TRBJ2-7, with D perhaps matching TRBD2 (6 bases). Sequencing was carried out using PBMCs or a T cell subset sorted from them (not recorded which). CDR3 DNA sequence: TGCGCCAGCAGCCAAGATAAGGGAGGAGTTTACGAGCAGTACGTC. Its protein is CASSQDKGGVYEQYV.